A single sample gave rise to the 15 T cell receptor beta chains below, sequenced in a study of beta chain features in type 1 diabetes. Reverse transcribing all isolated RNA meant expressed TCRB transcripts were sequenced. Only in-frame clones appear in the TCRdb table, and some are missing; sequencing was by immunoSEQ multiplex PCR. The data show more than 150,000 clones, with about 9.1% seen just once and 2% to 3% held by the top ten. Input material: central memory CD4+ T cells from blood. These receptors came from a woman younger than 30 in good health.

This clone was counted only a few times. The chain couples TRBV7-9 to TRBJ1-2; perhaps TRBD1 as D (5 bases). The CDR3 spans 13 residues. Trimming pared 1 base from V and 6 bases from J, leaving 9 bases between. CDR1 is SEHNR, CDR2 FQNEAQ, per germline (reference sequence). In DNA, the CDR3 is TGTGCCAGCAGCTTAGATTACAGGCATGGCTACACCTTC. Its protein product is CASSLDYRHGYTF. Complete variable domain (other parts from reference TRBV7-9 and TRBJ1-2): DTGVSQNPRHKITKRGQNVTFRCDPISEHNRLYWYRQTLGQGPEFLTYFQNEAQLEKSRLLSDRFSAERPKGSFSTLEIQRTEQGDSAMYLCASSLDYRHGYTFGSGTRLTVV.

In its sample, this clone was seen a few times. The chain recombines TRBV7-9 with TRBJ2-7; 12 positions agree with TRBD2. V shed 0 bases, J shed 8 bases, and the junction held 11 bases outside the gene matches. In germline, CDR1 is SEHNR, CDR2 FQNEAQ (reference sequence). The CDR3 has 17 amino acids. The CDR3 protein is CASSLAGGLAGTGKQYF. The CDR3 region has the DNA TGTGCCAGCAGCTTAGCAGGAGGACTAGCGGGAACTGGGAAGCAGTACTTC.

This clone was picked up a small number of times. The rearrangement joins TRBV11-3 to TRBJ2-3, with a possible D match to TRBD1 (5 bases). The CDR3 consists of 15 residues. Germline CDR1 SGHNT, CDR2 YENEEA. Between the trimmed V and J ends, which lost 0 bases and 3 bases, there was a span of 10 bases. The CDR3 protein is CASSLEGVWTDTQYF. CDR3 DNA: TGTGCCAGCAGCTTAGAAGGGGTTTGGACAGATACGCAGTATTTT.

In its sample, this clone was seen a few times. V usage is TRBV7-2 and J usage is TRBJ2-3; 7 bases are shared with TRBD2. The CDR3 length is 17 residues. The germline CDR1 and CDR2 sequences are SGHTA and FQGNSA. The trim removed 1 base at V and 0 bases at J, leaving 7 bases unmatched. The CDR3 loop reads CASSLVLAIASTDTQYF. The CDR3 coding sequence is TGTGCCAGCAGCTTAGTACTAGCGATCGCGAGCACAGATACGCAGTATTTT.

V usage is TRBV27 and J usage is TRBJ1-4; D gene uncertain. V was pared by 6 bases and J by 0 bases, with 14 bases between. The germline V gene has CDR1 MNHEY and CDR2 SMNVEV (reference sequence). This CDR3 has 16 amino acids. CDR3 amino acids: CASRGGALATNEKLFF. Written as DNA, the CDR3 is TGTGCCAGCAGAGGAGGAGCGCTTGCAACTAATGAAAAACTGTTTTTT.

This clone was found a few times. This sequence joins TRBV19 and TRBJ1-5, with 10 bases matching TRBD1. Germline-derived CDR1 and CDR2 are LNHDA and SQIVND (reference sequence). Unmatched junction bases numbered 11, after V lost 6 bases and J lost 0 bases. The CDR3 extends over 18 amino acids. DNA for the CDR3: TGTGCCAGTAGGGTCGGGACAGGGGCTCTGGGTAGCAATCAGCCCCAGCATTTT. It encodes CASRVGTGALGSNQPQHF.

J is TRBJ2-1 and V is TRBV5-4; tentative D call: TRBD1 (6 bases). Germline values: CDR1 SGHNT, CDR2 YYREEE (reference sequence). The CDR3 runs 15 residues. The germline V and J ends were trimmed by 0 bases and 3 bases, with 10 bases remaining between them. The CDR3 is CASSLDWTDYNEQFF. DNA for the CDR3: TGTGCCAGCAGCTTGGATTGGACAGACTACAATGAGCAGTTCTTC.

This clone was seen a handful of times. This chain links TRBV4-1 with TRBJ2-7; 8 bases fit TRBD1. With 1 base clipped from V and 3 bases from J, the junction kept 2 bases outside the gene matches. This CDR3 spans 14 amino acids. The V gene's germline CDR1 is MGHRA and CDR2 YSYEKL. The CDR3 region is CASSQVGQVYEQYF. As DNA, the CDR3 is TGCGCCAGCAGCCAAGTGGGACAGGTCTACGAGCAGTACTTC.

This clone showed up just a few times. The chain employs TRBV5-8 and TRBJ2-5; maybe TRBD1 (5 bases). Germline assignment: CDR1 SGHTS and CDR2 YDEGEE. Trimming removed 4 bases at V and 5 bases at J, with 12 bases between. This CDR3 has 13 residues. The CDR3 region has the DNA TGTGCCAGCAGCCGAGACAGTTGGGAGACCCAGTACTTC. It encodes CASSRDSWETQYF.

The CDR3 loop reads CASSQEGTRLSGANVLTF. The CDR3 coding sequence is TGCGCCAGCAGCCAAGAGGGAACTAGACTGTCTGGGGCCAACGTCCTGACTTTC. The V gene is TRBV4-1, the J gene TRBJ2-6, with a possible D match to TRBD2 (5 bases). Trimming took off 0 bases at V and 1 base at J, with 13 bases between the two ends. CDR3 length equals 18 residues. The germline V gene encodes CDR1 MGHRA and CDR2 YSYEKL.

The rearrangement links TRBV20-1 to TRBJ2-1, with a possible D match to TRBD1 (5 bases). From germline, CDR1 is DFQATT and CDR2 SNEGSKA (reference sequence). This CDR3 has 11 residues. The CDR3 nucleotides read TGCAGCGCAGGGTGGGTTAATGAGCAGTTCTTC. Its translation is CSAGWVNEQFF.

The chain has TRBV7-8 and TRBJ2-1; a possible D gene is TRBD2 (5 bases). The V gene's germline CDR1 is SGHVS and CDR2 FQNEAQ. CDR3 length: 14 amino acids. Trimming pared 5 bases from V and 10 bases from J, leaving 18 bases between. CDR3 protein: CASSPSATGREQFF. In nucleotides, the CDR3 is TGTGCCAGCAGCCCTTCGGCGACGGGAAGAGAGCAGTTCTTC.

This clone has only a few counts. The chain has TRBV19 and TRBJ1-1; weak D call: TRBD1 (5 bases). The CDR3 extends over 14 amino acids. Trimming removed 6 bases at V and 5 bases at J, with 16 bases between. Germline-derived CDR1 and CDR2 are LNHDA and SQIVND (reference sequence). Written as DNA, the CDR3 is TGTGCCAGTAGCTCACAGGTCCTCGAGACTGAAGCTTTCTTT. Its protein product is CASSSQVLETEAFF.

This chain connects TRBV18 to TRBJ2-1, with a weak D call TRBD2 (7 bases). Between the trimmed V and J ends, which lost 3 bases and 9 bases, there was a span of 18 bases. CDR1 and CDR2 (germline): KGHSH, LQKENI. The CDR3 sequence is 15 residues long. The CDR3 DNA reads TGTGCCAGCTCACCGTTCGGGGGGCAAGGGAGTGAGCAGTTCTTC. It encodes CASSPFGGQGSEQFF.

The V and J genes are TRBV29-1 and TRBJ2-3, with 7 positions matching TRBD2. The V and J ends lost 7 bases and 6 bases, in that order; junction bases with no gene match: 10. The CDR3 extends over 13 amino acids. In germline, CDR1 is SQVTM, CDR2 ANQGSEA. CDR3 sequence (DNA): TGCAGCGGAGCGGGGACCAAGTCTGATACGCAGTATTTT. Amino acids: CSGAGTKSDTQYF.